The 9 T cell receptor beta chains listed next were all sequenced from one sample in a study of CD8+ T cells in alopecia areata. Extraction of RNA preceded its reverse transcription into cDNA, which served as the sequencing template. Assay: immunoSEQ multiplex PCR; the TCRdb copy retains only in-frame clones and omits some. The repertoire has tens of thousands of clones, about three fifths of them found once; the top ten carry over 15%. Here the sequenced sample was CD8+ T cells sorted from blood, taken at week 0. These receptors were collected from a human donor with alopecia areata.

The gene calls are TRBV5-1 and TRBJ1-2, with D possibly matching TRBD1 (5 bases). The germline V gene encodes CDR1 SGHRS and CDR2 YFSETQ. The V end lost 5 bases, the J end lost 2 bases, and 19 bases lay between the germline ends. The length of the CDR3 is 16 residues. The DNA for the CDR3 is TGCGCCAGCAGTACGGACATCCAGAAGACAAACTATGGCTACACCTTC. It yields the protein CASSTDIQKTNYGYTF. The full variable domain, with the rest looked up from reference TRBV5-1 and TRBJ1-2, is KAGVTQTPRYLIKTRGQQVTLSCSPISGHRSVSWYQQTPGQGLQFLFEYFSETQRNKGNFPGRFSGRQFSNSRSEMNVSTLELGDSALYLCASSTDIQKTNYGYTFGSGTRLTVV.

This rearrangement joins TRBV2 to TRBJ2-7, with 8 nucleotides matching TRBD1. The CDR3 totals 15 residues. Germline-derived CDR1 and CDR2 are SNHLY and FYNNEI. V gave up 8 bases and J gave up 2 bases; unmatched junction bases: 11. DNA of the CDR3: TGTGCCAGCCTAGACGCGGGACAGGCGACCTACGAGCAGTACTTC. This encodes CASLDAGQATYEQYF.

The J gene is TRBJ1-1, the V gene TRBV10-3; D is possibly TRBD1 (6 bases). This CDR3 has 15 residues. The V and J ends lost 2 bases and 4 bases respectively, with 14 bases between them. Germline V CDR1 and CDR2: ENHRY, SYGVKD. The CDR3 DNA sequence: TGTGCCATCAGTGAGGCTGACAGGAGAGTCACTGAAGCTTTCTTT. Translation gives CAISEADRRVTEAFF.

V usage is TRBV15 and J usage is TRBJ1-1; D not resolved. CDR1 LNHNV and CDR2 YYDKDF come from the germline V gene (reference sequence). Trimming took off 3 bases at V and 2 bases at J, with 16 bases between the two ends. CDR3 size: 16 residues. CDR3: CATSSPIAPENTEAFF. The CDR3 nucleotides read TGTGCCACCAGCAGTCCAATCGCCCCGGAAAACACTGAAGCTTTCTTT.

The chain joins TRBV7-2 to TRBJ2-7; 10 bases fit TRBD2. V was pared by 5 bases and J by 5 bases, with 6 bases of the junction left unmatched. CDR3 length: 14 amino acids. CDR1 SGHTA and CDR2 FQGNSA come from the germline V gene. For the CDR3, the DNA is TGTGCCAGCAGCCTTACTAGCGGGGTAAACGAGCAGTACTTC. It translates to CASSLTSGVNEQYF.

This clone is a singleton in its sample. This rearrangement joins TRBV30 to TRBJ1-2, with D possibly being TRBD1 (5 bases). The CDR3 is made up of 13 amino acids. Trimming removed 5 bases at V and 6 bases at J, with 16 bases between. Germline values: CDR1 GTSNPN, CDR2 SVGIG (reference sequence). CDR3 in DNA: TGTGCCTGGTCAGACAGTCCCGTCGATGGCTACACCTTC. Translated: CAWSDSPVDGYTF.

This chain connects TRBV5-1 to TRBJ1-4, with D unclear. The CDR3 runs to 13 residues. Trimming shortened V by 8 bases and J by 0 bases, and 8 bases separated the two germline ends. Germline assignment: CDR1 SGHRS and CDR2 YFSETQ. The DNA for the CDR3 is TGCGCCAGTCGACTTGCAACTAATGAAAAACTGTTTTTT. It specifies CASRLATNEKLFF.

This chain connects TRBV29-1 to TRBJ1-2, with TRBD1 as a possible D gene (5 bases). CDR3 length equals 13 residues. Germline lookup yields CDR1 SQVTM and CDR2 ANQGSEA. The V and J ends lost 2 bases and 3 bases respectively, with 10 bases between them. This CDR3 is CSVEYGDYYGYTF. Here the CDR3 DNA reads TGCAGCGTTGAATATGGGGACTACTATGGCTACACCTTC.

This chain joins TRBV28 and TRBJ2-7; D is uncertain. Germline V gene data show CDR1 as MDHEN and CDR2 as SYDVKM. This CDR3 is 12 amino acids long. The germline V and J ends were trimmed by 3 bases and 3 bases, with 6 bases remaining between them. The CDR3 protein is CASSLLDYEQYF. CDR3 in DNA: TGTGCCAGCAGTTTGCTAGACTACGAGCAGTACTTC.